This T cell receptor (beta chain) was sequenced during a study of blood T cell repertoires in COVID-19. Residents of 24 US areas, aged roughly 18 to 89 years, made up the participants. Participants' reported clinical history set cohort assignment. Before being deemed recovered, Cohort 3 donors had two negative PCRs, clearance, or symptom resolution. Germline loops: CDR1 SGDLS, CDR2 YYNGEE. The CDR3 is made up of 15 amino acids. The V end was cut by 0 bases, the J end by 0 bases, with 7 bases between. The table came from immunoSEQ multiplex PCR; TCRdb's copy has only in-frame clones and leaves some out. The sample comprises 200,000 to 250,000 clones, about 80% of which are singletons, and 15% rests with the top ten.

The receptor was derived from a man aged 35 to 55 who had recovered from COVID-19. The chain is built from TRBV9 and TRBJ1-5, with D uncertain. Sequenced material: PBMCs or T cells enriched from blood (not recorded which). DNA for the CDR3: TGTGCCAGCAGCGTAGGAGCAACTAGCAATCAGCCCCAGCATTTT. Protein product: CASSVGATSNQPQHF.